Listed here is a single T cell receptor (beta chain). Each CDR3 protein gets one entry after TCRdb re-called the PCR reads with MiXCR. The sample yields some 16,000 distinct CDR3 sequences, less than 55% seen once. The data are from a study of tumor-infiltrating lymphocytes in oesophageal squamous cell carcinoma. This CDR3 has 14 residues. V was clipped by 3 bases and J by 4 bases, with 10 bases between them. Sequences were obtained from normal esophageal tissue next to the tumor. The source of this sequence is a female donor with esophageal squamous cell carcinoma. V usage is TRBV12-3 or TRBV12-4 and J usage is TRBJ2-1, with D perhaps being TRBD1 or TRBD2 (5 bases each). The CDR3 loop is CASSFRDRYNEQFF. The CDR3, as DNA: TGTGCCAGCAGTTTTCGGGACCGATACAATGAGCAGTTCTTC.